These 18 T cell receptor beta chains came from one sample sequenced in a study of OX40 agonist ivuxolimab in advanced cancers. The repertoire was sequenced with immunoSEQ multiplex PCR; TCRdb's copy has only in-frame clones and lacks some. The data show approximately 90,000 clones, 70% to 90% seen once. The material was CD4+ or CD8+ T cells sorted from blood, obtained in a trial of the OX40 agonist ivuxolimab. These receptors were collected from an adult with an advanced solid tumor such as melanoma, head and neck, liver or kidney cancer.

In DNA, the CDR3 is TGTGCCAGCAGCGCCGCCCTCTTCTATGGCTACACCTTC. Translated: CASSAALFYGYTF. The chain has TRBV7-2 and TRBJ1-2; D gene uncertain. V lost 5 bases and J 4 bases, leaving 11 bases between the germline ends. Germline V CDR1 and CDR2: SGHTA, FQGNSA. This CDR3 is 13 amino acids long.

This chain links TRBV19 with TRBJ1-4, with 7 bases identical to TRBD1. The CDR3 extends over 14 amino acids. The germline CDR1 and CDR2 sequences are LNHDA and SQIVND (reference sequence). The junction had 13 bases not matched to a gene; V was cut back by 10 bases and J by 8 bases. CDR3 sequence reads: CATKEGAIGEKLFF. The CDR3 DNA reads TGTGCCACCAAGGAGGGGGCGATTGGAGAAAAACTGTTTTTT.

J is TRBJ2-7 and V is TRBV6-5; 8 bases are shared with TRBD1. Germline CDR1 and CDR2: MNHEY and SVGAGI. The trim removed 6 bases at V and 0 bases at J, leaving 4 bases unmatched. The length of the CDR3 is 14 residues. The CDR3 DNA reads as TGTGCCAGCAGATACAGGGGGAGCTCCTACGAGCAGTACTTC. Encoded protein: CASRYRGSSYEQYF.

V is TRBV23-1 and J is TRBJ1-5; TRBD1 matches 9 bases. TRBV23-1 is reported as an ORF; its role is uncertain. The CDR3 consists of 15 residues. Unmatched junction bases numbered 3, after V lost 0 bases and J lost 6 bases. CDR3 nucleotides: TGCGCCAGCAGTCAATCGGGACAGGGTAGTCAGCCCCAGCATTTT. Protein sequence: CASSQSGQGSQPQHF.

This clone was detected only once. The genes are TRBV11-3 and TRBJ2-2, with D perhaps TRBD2 (6 bases). CDR1 and CDR2 (germline): SGHNT, YENEEA. Trimming cost V 5 bases and J 7 bases, with 20 bases left between them. This CDR3 has 16 residues. The CDR3 nucleotides read TGTGCCAGCAGCCCAGGAGGGGTTATCGAGGTCGGGGAGCTGTTTTTT. This codes for CASSPGGVIEVGELFF.

This clone came up once. The chain uses TRBV11-2 and TRBJ2-1; D is perhaps TRBD1 (6 bases). Per the germline V gene, CDR1 is SGHAT and CDR2 is FQNNGV. The CDR3 is made up of 16 amino acids. V was clipped by 2 bases and J by 0 bases, with 11 bases between them. CDR3 sequence: CASSLSGTRSYNEQFF. CDR3 DNA sequence: TGTGCCAGCAGCTTATCCGGGACACGCTCCTACAATGAGCAGTTCTTC.

The chain joins TRBV29-1 to TRBJ2-1; D is undetermined. CDR3 size: 10 residues. CDR1 SQVTM and CDR2 ANQGSEA come from the germline V gene. Trimming cost V 2 bases and J 5 bases, with 1 base left between them. The CDR3 protein is CSVENNEQFF. Written as DNA, the CDR3 is TGCAGCGTTGAAAACAATGAGCAGTTCTTC.

This chain links TRBV11-3 with TRBJ2-2; 8 positions match TRBD1. Germline V CDR1 and CDR2: SGHNT, YENEEA. The CDR3 has 15 residues. J was trimmed by 0 bases and V by 6 bases; bases with no gene match: 3. Here the CDR3 reads CASSGQGSNTGELFF. As DNA, the CDR3 is TGTGCCAGCAGTGGACAGGGCTCGAACACCGGGGAGCTGTTTTTT. Full variable domain (remainder filled in from reference TRBV11-3 and TRBJ2-2): EAGVVQSPRYKIIEKKQPVAFWCNPISGHNTLYWYLQNLGQGPELLIRYENEEAVDDSQLPKDRFSAERLKGVDSTLKIQPAELGDSAVYLCASSGQGSNTGELFFGEGSRLTVL.

V gene TRBV5-1 combines with J gene TRBJ2-5, with 12 bases lining up with TRBD2. CDR3 length: 16 residues. Germline CDR1 SGHRS, CDR2 YFSETQ. V trimming: 0 bases; J trimming: 5 bases; junction bases outside the gene matches: 5. CDR3: CASSLGGLAGYETQYF. In DNA, the CDR3 is TGCGCCAGCAGCTTGGGAGGACTAGCGGGGTATGAGACCCAGTACTTC. Looking up the rest from reference TRBV5-1 and TRBJ2-5 gives the full variable domain: KAGVTQTPRYLIKTRGQQVTLSCSPISGHRSVSWYQQTPGQGLQFLFEYFSETQRNKGNFPGRFSGRQFSNSRSEMNVSTLELGDSALYLCASSLGGLAGYETQYFGPGTRLLVL.

This clone was seen just once. This chain connects TRBV6-5 to TRBJ2-2; perhaps TRBD1 as D (5 bases). Trimming stripped 6 bases from V and 1 base from J, with 12 bases between. CDR1 is MNHEY, CDR2 SVGAGI, per germline. There are 15 residues in the CDR3. CDR3 loop: CASRGWQGNTGELFF. The CDR3 nucleotides read TGTGCCAGCAGGGGGTGGCAGGGGAACACCGGGGAGCTGTTTTTT.

The chain links TRBV7-3 to TRBJ2-1; possible D gene TRBD1, 5 bases. The CDR3 has 13 amino acids. The ends were cut back, 3 bases at V and 7 bases at J, with 10 bases in the middle. CDR1 SGHTA and CDR2 FQGTGA come from the germline V gene. The DNA of the CDR3 is TGTGCCAGCAGCTTGATGCCAGGGAATGAGCAGTTCTTC. Its translation is CASSLMPGNEQFF.

This clone occurred once. The chain has TRBV11-2 and TRBJ2-7, with TRBD1 matching over 7 bases. V dropped 6 bases and J dropped 1; count of bases not matched to a gene: 12. The CDR3 loop spans 16 amino acids. Germline assignment: CDR1 SGHAT and CDR2 FQNNGV. DNA of the CDR3: TGTGCCAGCAGGCGCTGGGGACAGACGAAATCCTACGAGCAGTACTTC. Its protein product is CASRRWGQTKSYEQYF.

In its sample, this clone was seen once. The chain links TRBV7-9 to TRBJ1-2, with 7 bases fitting TRBD1. V was pared by 5 bases and J by 7 bases, with 13 bases of the junction left unmatched. The CDR3 has 15 amino acids. Germline values: CDR1 SEHNR, CDR2 FQNEAQ (reference sequence). CDR3 DNA sequence: TGTGCCAGCAGCGTACCCTGGGACAGTCGATCTGGCTACACCTTC. It translates to CASSVPWDSRSGYTF.

CDR3 sequence reads: CASGDRYGYTF. CDR3 in DNA: TGTGCCAGCGGGGACCGCTATGGCTACACCTTC. The rearrangement links TRBV5-4 to TRBJ1-2, with D maybe TRBD1 (5 bases). The CDR3 has 11 amino acids. Per the germline V gene, CDR1 is SGHNT and CDR2 is YYREEE (reference sequence). V was cut by 7 bases and J by 4 bases, with 8 bases left in between.

This clone was detected only a few times. V is TRBV5-1 and J is TRBJ1-1; no definite D call. This CDR3 is 14 amino acids long. Trimming stripped 0 bases from V and 1 base from J, with 7 bases between. Germline V CDR1 and CDR2: SGHRS, YFSETQ. CDR3 in DNA: TGCGCCAGCAGCTTGGTTCGAGGGAACACTGAAGCTTTCTTT. Translated, it gives CASSLVRGNTEAFF.

The chain employs TRBV6-5 and TRBJ1-1; D possibly corresponds to TRBD1 (6 bases). Looked up from germline, CDR1 is MNHEY and CDR2 is SVGAGI. The CDR3 totals 15 residues. Deletions cut 2 bases from V and 3 bases from J, with 13 bases between. This chain's CDR3 is CASSYGGRKDTEAFF. The DNA of the CDR3 is TGTGCCAGCAGTTACGGGGGCCGAAAGGACACTGAAGCTTTCTTT.

The chain is built from TRBV7-8 and TRBJ1-2, with D possibly TRBD1 on 6 matching bases. V was cut by 5 bases and J by 3 bases, with 13 bases left in between. The CDR3 contains 14 residues. Germline V gives CDR1 SGHVS, CDR2 FQNEAQ. CDR3 protein: CASSPRAGDYGYTF. CDR3 DNA: TGTGCCAGCAGCCCCCGAGCAGGGGACTATGGCTACACCTTC.

The chain joins TRBV30 to TRBJ2-7, with TRBD1 matching 8 bases. Trimming cost V 2 bases and J 5 bases; bases outside gene matches: 5. CDR1 and CDR2 from the germline V gene are GTSNPN and SVGIG (reference sequence). The CDR3 loop spans 13 amino acids. In nucleotides, the CDR3 is TGTGCCTGGAGTACTGGACAGGGTAACGAGCAGTACTTC. Its protein product is CAWSTGQGNEQYF.